This TCR beta chain emerged from a study of T-cell reconstitution after alpha-beta-depleted transplantation in children. Overall study findings and caveats: Newly produced T cells mostly accounted for T-cell counts and diversity one year post-transplant. Roughly two months post-transplant, alpha-beta T cells reportedly originated from several hundred graft clones that had expanded. Surviving recipient cells, namely T cells and thymic progenitors, were the source of high day-60 TCRbeta diversity in some patients.

This clonotype has a count of ten or more. The target antigen is unknown. Trimming stripped 1 base from V and 5 bases from J, with 8 bases between. CDR1 and CDR2 from the germline V gene are SGHDT and YYEEEE. The CDR3 is 13 residues long. It was with unique molecular identifiers that the TCRbeta library was prepared. TCRdb re-called the PCR reads with MiXCR, one entry per CDR3 protein. The sample records over 150,000 distinct CDR3 sequences, 5.5% to 7% being singletons. The specimen was PBMCs, collected before TCRalphabeta/CD19-depleted stem cell transplant. This clonotype was sampled from a boy aged 2 to 10 with acute lymphoblastic leukemia, due to receive a stem cell transplant. V is TRBV5-6 and J is TRBJ2-3; D call uncertain. CDR3 residues: CASSLFVLDTQYF. The CDR3 nucleotides are TGTGCCAGCAGCTTGTTCGTATTAGATACGCAGTATTTT.